This T cell receptor (beta chain) was identified in a study of response to subunit inactivated influenza vaccine. Trimming stripped 3 bases from V and 2 bases from J, with 11 bases between. CDR1 is MDHEN, CDR2 SYDVKM, per germline. This CDR3 comprises 15 residues. Each CDR3 protein is one row after TCRdb ran MiXCR on the RT-PCR reads. The sample comprises hundreds of thousands of distinct CDR3 sequences, roughly 12% of which are singletons, and 8% to 13% rests with the top ten. There are a few counts of this clonotype. In addition, the sample was reused for a study of T cells expressing NK-cell markers. As that report states: Researchers built TCR beta cDNA using 5'RACE template switching with UMIs. Just one sequenced donor of eight was HCMV-seronegative, while seven were seropositive. For several experiments, T cell sorting was restricted to the alpha-beta TCR population by means of an anti-gamma-delta TCR antibody. About six donors showed dominant NKG2C+ clonotypes comprising roughly 1.0-7.5% of their CD8+ T cells. The study left the HCMV specificity of expanded NKG2C+ T cell clones unresolved.

This material consisted of PBMCs from blood, taken on the day of vaccination. The TCR originated in a man aged 45-60 years who received an inactivated influenza vaccine. V and J are TRBV28 and TRBJ2-1; D is uncertain. The CDR3 reads CASSLTDFTYNEQFF. The CDR3 nucleotides are TGTGCCAGCAGTTTGACCGACTTTACCTACAATGAGCAGTTCTTC. Supplemented by reference TRBV28 and TRBJ2-1, the full variable domain reads DVKVTQSSRYLVKRTGEKVFLECVQDMDHENMFWYRQDPGLGLRLIYFSYDVKMKEKGDIPEGYSVSREKKERFSLILESASTNQTSMYLCASSLTDFTYNEQFFGPGTRLTVL.